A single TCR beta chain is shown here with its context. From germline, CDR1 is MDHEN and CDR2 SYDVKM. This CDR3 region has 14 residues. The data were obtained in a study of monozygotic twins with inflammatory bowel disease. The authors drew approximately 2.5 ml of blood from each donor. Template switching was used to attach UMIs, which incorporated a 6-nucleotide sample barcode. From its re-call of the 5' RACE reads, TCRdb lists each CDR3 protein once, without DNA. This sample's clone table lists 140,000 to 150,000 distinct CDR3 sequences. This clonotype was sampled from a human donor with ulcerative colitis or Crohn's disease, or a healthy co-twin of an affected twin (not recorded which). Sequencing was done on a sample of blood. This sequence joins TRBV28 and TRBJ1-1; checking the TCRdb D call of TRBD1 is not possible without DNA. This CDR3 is CASSPGGPIAEAFF.